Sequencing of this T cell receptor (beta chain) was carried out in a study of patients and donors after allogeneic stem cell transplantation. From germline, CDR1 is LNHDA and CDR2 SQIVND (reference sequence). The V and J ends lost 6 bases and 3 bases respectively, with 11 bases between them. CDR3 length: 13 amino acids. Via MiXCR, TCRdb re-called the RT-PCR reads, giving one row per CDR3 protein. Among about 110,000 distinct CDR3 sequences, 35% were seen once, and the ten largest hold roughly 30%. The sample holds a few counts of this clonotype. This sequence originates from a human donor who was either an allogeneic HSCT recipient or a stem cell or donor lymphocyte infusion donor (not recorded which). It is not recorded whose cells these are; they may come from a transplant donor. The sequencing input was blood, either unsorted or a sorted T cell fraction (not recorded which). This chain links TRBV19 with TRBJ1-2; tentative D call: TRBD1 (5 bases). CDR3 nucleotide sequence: TGTGCCAGTAGACCGGGACTCTACTATGGCTACACCTTC. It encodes CASRPGLYYGYTF.